This TCR beta chain was obtained from a study of T-cell memory formation after mild COVID-19. To note about this clonotype: No antigen is known for it.

The V end was cut by 2 bases, the J end by 10 bases, with 15 bases between. Per germline, CDR1 DFQATT and CDR2 SNEGSKA (reference sequence). The CDR3 is 14 amino acids. The study's findings and limits: Contracting clones localized mainly to CM and EM when CD4+ and mainly to EMRA when CD8+. Pre-infection memory held some responding clones, suggesting pre-existing cross-reactive T cells responded.

5'RACE, which relied on constant-segment primers, yielded TCR alpha and TCR beta cDNA libraries carrying sample barcodes and UMIs. TCRdb used MiXCR to reprocess the 5' RACE reads, holding one entry per CDR3 protein. The table has 400,000 to 500,000 distinct CDR3 sequences, about 19% seen once. The rearrangement uses TRBV20-1 and TRBJ1-6, with D unresolved. This sequence originates from an adult woman who had mild COVID-19 (a few samples of this study predate the infection). Cell type and time point are not known. Sequenced input: PBMCs or a T cell subset sorted from them (not recorded which). The CDR3 DNA reads as TGCAGTGCTAGAAAAGGCCAGGCAAGGTCACCCCTCCACTTT. Protein: CSARKGQARSPLHF.